This passage covers 15 T cell receptor beta chains from one sample sequenced in a study of blood T cell repertoires in COVID-19. The data were produced by immunoSEQ multiplex PCR, yet TCRdb's version contains in-frame clones alone and is incomplete. The profile shows almost 400,000 clones, approximately 89% of them singletons. The specimen was peripheral blood. These receptors were taken from a woman aged 60-70 years with COVID-19, enrolled during active disease.

This rearrangement joins TRBV5-6 to TRBJ1-6; D is uncertain. This CDR3 is 15 amino acids long. Per the germline V gene, CDR1 is SGHDT and CDR2 is YYEEEE. Between the trimmed V and J ends, which lost 4 bases and 9 bases, there was a span of 17 bases. The CDR3 sequence: CASSDKQILTSPLHF. Here the CDR3 DNA reads TGTGCCAGCAGCGACAAACAAATCTTAACTTCACCCCTCCACTTT. Full variable domain (outside the CDR3, taken from reference TRBV5-6 and TRBJ1-6): DAGVTQSPTHLIKTRGQQVTLRCSPKSGHDTVSWYQQALGQGPQFIFQYYEEEERQRGNFPDRFSGHQFPNYSSELNVNALLLGDSALYLCASSDKQILTSPLHFGNGTRLTVT.

J is TRBJ1-4 and V is TRBV5-5, with D possibly matching TRBD1 (6 bases). Germline V gene lookup returns CDR1 SGHKS and CDR2 YYEKEE (reference sequence). This CDR3 region has 13 residues. V was clipped by 6 bases and J by 8 bases, with 14 bases between them. CDR3 nucleotides: TGTGCCAGCAACAGGGTGGCGGACGAAAAACTGTTTTTT. Translated, it gives CASNRVADEKLFF.

With regard to this clone: The same CDR3 can be traced to other DNA sequences in this sample. The V gene is TRBV5-1, the J gene TRBJ2-7; TRBD2 might be the D (5 bases). Germline V gene lookup returns CDR1 SGHRS and CDR2 YFSETQ. CDR3 length equals 13 residues. The V end lost 0 bases, the J end lost 1 base, and 5 bases lay between the germline ends. The CDR3 is CASSLAGSYEQYF. Here the CDR3 DNA reads TGCGCCAGCAGCTTGGCGGGATCCTACGAGCAGTACTTC.

This clone was recorded a few times. This chain links TRBV6-1 with TRBJ2-1; 12 nucleotides align to TRBD2. The V gene's germline CDR1 is MNHNS and CDR2 SASEGT. This CDR3 is built from 16 residues. V lost 4 bases to trimming and J lost 9 bases; unmatched junction nucleotides: 10. CDR3 residues: CASSVSLAGGLGEQFF. The CDR3 nucleotides read TGTGCCAGCAGTGTGTCCCTAGCGGGGGGGCTTGGTGAGCAGTTCTTC.

The chain combines TRBV5-5 with TRBJ2-5; TRBD2 is a possible D gene (6 bases). Germline CDR1 and CDR2: SGHKS and YYEKEE (reference sequence). The CDR3 runs 14 residues. Trimming removed 0 bases at V and 5 bases at J, with 11 bases between. CDR3 residues: CASSLVVSGETQYF. The CDR3 DNA follows: TGTGCCAGCAGCTTGGTAGTTAGCGGCGAGACCCAGTACTTC.

The J gene is TRBJ1-2, the V gene TRBV5-6; no definite D call. The CDR3 sequence is 15 residues long. V dropped 6 bases and J dropped 6 bases, with 21 bases sitting between them. Germline V gene data show CDR1 as SGHDT and CDR2 as YYEEEE. In DNA, the CDR3 is TGTGCCAGCAAATTGGGTCGGGCGGGCTCTAATGGCTACACCTTC. Translation: CASKLGRAGSNGYTF.

This clone has more than one count but fewer than ten. The J gene is TRBJ2-5, the V gene TRBV6-5, with a possible D match to TRBD2 (6 bases). CDR3 length: 11 amino acids. Germline-derived CDR1 and CDR2 are MNHEY and SVGAGI. The V and J ends lost 7 bases and 5 bases respectively, with 8 bases between them. CDR3 nucleotides: TGTGCCAGCACGGAGGGGGAGACCCAGTACTTC. This encodes CASTEGETQYF.

This clone was observed a single time. J is TRBJ2-5 and V is TRBV5-1; 10 bases line up with TRBD2. Germline CDR1 and CDR2: SGHRS and YFSETQ. The CDR3 is 14 residues long. V was clipped by 4 bases and J by 5 bases; unmatched bases: 5. CDR3 bases: TGCGCCAGCAGCACGGGACTAGCGAGTGAGACCCAGTACTTC. Protein: CASSTGLASETQYF.

The rearrangement uses TRBV3-1 (or the pseudogene TRBV3-2) and TRBJ1-1; a possible D gene is TRBD1 (5 bases). This CDR3 spans 12 amino acids. CDR1 LGHDT and CDR2 YNNKEL come from the germline V gene (reference sequence). V was shortened by 3 bases and J by 7 bases, with 9 bases between the two germline ends. The chain's CDR3 is CASSQGGIEAFF. For the CDR3, the DNA is TGTGCCAGCAGCCAGGGGGGGATTGAAGCTTTCTTT.

This rearrangement joins TRBV5-1 to TRBJ1-2; TRBD1 is a possible D gene (6 bases). The V gene lost 4 bases and the J gene lost 7 bases, with 14 bases spanning the gap. CDR1 and CDR2 (germline): SGHRS, YFSETQ. CDR3 size: 13 residues. CDR3 residues: CASSATGTSGYTF. The CDR3 region has the DNA TGCGCCAGCAGCGCCACCGGGACAAGTGGCTACACCTTC.

The rearrangement uses TRBV28 and TRBJ2-1, with 13 bases identical to TRBD2. CDR1 and CDR2 from the germline V gene are MDHEN and SYDVKM. After removal of 5 bases from V and 9 bases from J, the junction contained 4 bases not matched to a gene. The CDR3 loop spans 14 amino acids. The CDR3 protein is CASSGLAGVGEQFF. The CDR3 DNA is TGTGCCAGCAGTGGACTAGCGGGGGTCGGTGAGCAGTTCTTC.

The rearrangement joins TRBV7-3 to TRBJ1-1; possibly TRBD1 for D (6 bases). The V end lost 5 bases, the J end lost 0 bases, and 13 bases lay between the germline ends. The CDR3 loop spans 15 amino acids. Looked up from germline, CDR1 is SGHTA and CDR2 is FQGTGA. The CDR3 is CASSQTGGLNTEAFF. Here the CDR3 DNA reads TGTGCCAGCAGCCAAACGGGGGGCCTGAACACTGAAGCTTTCTTT.

The rearrangement links TRBV5-1 to TRBJ1-6; 7 bases fit TRBD1. CDR1 SGHRS and CDR2 YFSETQ come from the germline V gene. The CDR3 is 15 residues long. With V trimmed by 3 bases and J by 7 bases, 7 bases remained unmatched. The CDR3 nucleotides read TGCGCCAGCAGCTCCCAGGGGGGAGAGAATTCACCCCTCCACTTT. Translated, it gives CASSSQGGENSPLHF.

This clone was detected a few times. This rearrangement joins TRBV10-3 to TRBJ2-6, with D perhaps TRBD2 (6 bases). Germline CDR1 ENHRY, CDR2 SYGVKD. The V end lost 3 bases, the J end lost 4 bases, and 7 bases lay between the germline ends. This CDR3 contains 14 residues. CDR3 loop: CAISEGRGANVLTF. CDR3 DNA: TGTGCCATCAGTGAAGGGAGGGGGGCCAACGTCCTGACTTTC.

This chain joins TRBV27 and TRBJ2-1; 9 bases fit TRBD1. V lost 5 bases, J lost 6 bases, and 14 bases stayed unmatched. Germline V gene data show CDR1 as MNHEY and CDR2 as SMNVEV (reference sequence). This CDR3 comprises 17 residues. CDR3 coding DNA: TGTGCCAGCAGTCTCTTTACCGGGACAGGGCACAGCAATGAGCAGTTCTTC. It translates to CASSLFTGTGHSNEQFF.